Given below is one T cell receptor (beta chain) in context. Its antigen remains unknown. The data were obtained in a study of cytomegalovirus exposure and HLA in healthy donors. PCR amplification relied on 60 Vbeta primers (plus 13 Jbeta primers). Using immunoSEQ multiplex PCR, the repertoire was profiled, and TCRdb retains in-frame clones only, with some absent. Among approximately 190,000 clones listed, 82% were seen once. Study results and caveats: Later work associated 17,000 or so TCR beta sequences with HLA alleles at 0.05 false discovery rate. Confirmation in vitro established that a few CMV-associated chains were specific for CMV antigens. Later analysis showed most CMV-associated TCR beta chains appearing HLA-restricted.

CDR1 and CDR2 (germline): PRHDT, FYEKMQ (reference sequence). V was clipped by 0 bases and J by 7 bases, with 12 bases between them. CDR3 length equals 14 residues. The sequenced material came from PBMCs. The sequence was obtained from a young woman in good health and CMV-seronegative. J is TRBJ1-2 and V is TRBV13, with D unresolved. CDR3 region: CASSLGTQRAGYTF. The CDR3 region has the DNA TGTGCCAGCAGCTTAGGGACCCAGAGGGCTGGCTACACCTTC.